This T cell receptor (beta chain) was identified during a study of blood T cell repertoires in COVID-19. The germline V gene encodes CDR1 SNHLY and CDR2 FYNNEI. CDR3 length: 17 residues. J lost 3 bases, V lost 5 bases, and 12 bases had no gene match. This clone has just one count. Libraries were prepared by immunoSEQ multiplex PCR; TCRdb keeps only in-frame clonotypes and omits some of them. The table includes under 300,000 clones, 87% detected once. What was sequenced was peripheral blood. The chain couples TRBV2 to TRBJ1-1; 10 bases fit TRBD1. This receptor was obtained from a man in his fifties or sixties who had recovered from COVID-19. The chain's CDR3 is CASSLTRQGAGDTEAFF. Here the CDR3 DNA reads TGTGCCAGCAGTTTGACCCGACAGGGGGCTGGGGACACTGAAGCTTTCTTT.